This TCR beta chain came from a study of cytomegalovirus exposure and HLA in healthy donors. Germline V gene data show CDR1 as LNHNV and CDR2 as YYDKDF (reference sequence). The CDR3 runs to 12 residues. Deletions cut 7 bases from V and 5 bases from J, with 8 bases between. PCR primers comprised 60 Vbeta and 13 Jbeta primers. Sequenced by immunoSEQ multiplex PCR; TCRdb stores in-frame clones only, minus some. The data show approximately 210,000 clones, under 85% seen once. The study, taken as a whole, reports: V- and J-gene trimming in TCR beta was tied to a missense DCLRE1C variant by an analysis performed later. Another analysis was done later, and it associated approximately 17,000 TCR beta sequences with HLA alleles at 0.05 false discovery rate. More than 150 TCR beta chains were listed as cytomegalovirus-associated.

Concerning this clone: Its antigen is as yet unknown.

The chain combines TRBV15 with TRBJ1-4, with D unresolved. Material for sequencing was PBMCs. The origin of this receptor is a woman between 45 and 60 years old in good health and CMV-seropositive. In DNA, the CDR3 is TGTGCCACCAACCGGGAAAATGAAAAACTGTTTTTT. This gives the protein CATNRENEKLFF.